One and the same sample provided the 11 T cell receptor beta chains below, sequenced in a study of regulatory T cells in long-lasting Graves disease. Described time point: newly diagnosed GD, antithyroid drugs for less than 3 months. The authors made the TCR library using RNA they extracted from PBMCs. CDR3-region Arm-PCR and iRepertoire HTBI primers produced the TCR beta libraries. TCRdb re-called the multiplex PCR reads with MiXCR, one entry per CDR3 protein. The table lists around 400,000 distinct CDR3 sequences, 15% to 19% of them singletons. Sequenced material: peripheral blood mononuclear cells (PBMCs), taken at new diagnosis, from a patient treated with antithyroid drugs. All receptors derive from a female donor with Graves disease.

Turning to this clonotype: This clone may be a read error of a much larger clone one base away. The chain recombines TRBV7-9 with TRBJ2-1; 12 nucleotides match TRBD2. CDR3 length equals 17 residues. The germline V gene has CDR1 SEHNR and CDR2 FQNEAQ (reference sequence). Germline trimming cut 5 bases from V and 8 bases from J; bases unmatched to any gene: 13. The CDR3 region is CASSQIPTSGSGDEQFF. The CDR3 DNA is TGTGCCAGCAGCCAGATACCGACTAGCGGGAGCGGTGATGAGCAGTTCTTC.

To note about this clonotype: This may come from a read error, since a much larger clone is one base off. This chain links TRBV6-2 or TRBV6-3 with TRBJ1-1; a possible D gene is TRBD1 (5 bases). The V gene's germline CDR1 is MNHEY and CDR2 SVGEGT. This CDR3 has 17 amino acids. In DNA form, the CDR3 reads TGTGCCTGCAGCAATCAACGGACAACCTCCCTGGAGACTGAAGCTTTCTTT. This gives the protein CACSNQRTTSLETEAFF.

This clonotype was seen repeatedly, ten times or more. The chain carries TRBV13 and TRBJ2-7; D is unresolved. Germline V CDR1 and CDR2: PRHDT, FYEKMQ (reference sequence). This CDR3 spans 11 amino acids. Trimming took 4 bases from V and 4 from J, leaving 5 bases between them. In DNA form, the CDR3 reads TGTGCCAGCAGCTCGCATTACGAGCAGTACTTC. This sequence encodes CASSSHYEQYF. Drawing the rest from reference TRBV13 and TRBJ2-7, the complete variable domain is AAGVIQSPRHLIKEKRETATLKCYPIPRHDTVYWYQQGPGQDPQFLISFYEKMQSDKGSIPDRFSAQQFSDYHSELNMSSLELGDSALYFCASSSHYEQYFGPGTRLTVT.

This clonotype was detected ten times or more. J is TRBJ1-1 and V is TRBV10-2; weak D call: TRBD1 (6 bases). With 5 bases removed from V and 4 bases from J, the gap between germline ends came to 8 bases. Germline V gives CDR1 WSHSY, CDR2 SAAADI. The CDR3 has 12 residues. The CDR3 nucleotides read TGCGCCAGCAGTCGGGGGGCCACTGAAGCTTTCTTT. As protein: CASSRGATEAFF.

This clonotype was recorded at least ten times. The genes are TRBV27 and TRBJ2-1, with D perhaps being TRBD1 or TRBD2 (5 bases each). V lost 5 bases to trimming and J lost 0 bases, with 17 bases between them. The V gene's germline CDR1 is MNHEY and CDR2 SMNVEV (reference sequence). CDR3 length: 17 residues. The CDR3 DNA is TGTGCCAGCAGTCCTGCGGACCTCGGGACCTCCTACAATGAGCAGTTCTTC. This codes for CASSPADLGTSYNEQFF.

This clonotype showed up many times. The V and J genes are TRBV7-2 and TRBJ2-5; D gene unclear. Germline CDR1 SGHTA, CDR2 FQGNSA. V lost 3 bases, J lost 1 base, and 6 bases lay in between. The CDR3 is 13 residues long. This chain's CDR3 is CASSLVRQETQYF. DNA of the CDR3: TGTGCCAGCAGCTTGGTCCGCCAAGAGACCCAGTACTTC.

This clonotype appeared many times. This rearrangement joins TRBV7-7 to TRBJ2-2; 10 nucleotides line up with TRBD1. CDR1 is SSHAT, CDR2 FNYEAQ, per germline (reference sequence). The CDR3 loop spans 14 amino acids. The V segment lost 5 bases and the J segment 9 bases; nucleotides outside the gene matches: 6. In nucleotides, the CDR3 is TGTGCCAGCAGCCGGACAGGGGGGGACCGGGAGCTGTTTTTT. Its translation: CASSRTGGDRELFF.

This clonotype has only a few counts. The J gene is TRBJ2-2, the V gene TRBV7-9; 11 bases align to TRBD2. Germline lookup yields CDR1 SEHNR and CDR2 FQNEAQ (reference sequence). The CDR3 has 16 amino acids. With V trimmed by 7 bases and J by 1 base, 5 bases remained unmatched. The CDR3 sequence is CASTKGLAVNTGELFF. For the CDR3, the DNA is TGTGCCAGCACAAAGGGACTAGCGGTGAACACCGGGGAGCTGTTTTTT.

This clonotype was recorded many times. The rearrangement uses TRBV7-2 and TRBJ2-5; 7 bases are shared with TRBD1. This CDR3 comprises 15 residues. Germline loops: CDR1 SGHTA, CDR2 FQGNSA. The V gene end was trimmed by 2 bases and the J gene end by 4 bases; junction bases not matched to a gene: 7. The CDR3 loop is CASSLRGQAIETQYF. DNA for the CDR3: TGTGCCAGCAGCTTAAGGGGGCAGGCAATAGAGACCCAGTACTTC.

This clonotype was seen many times. J is TRBJ2-7 and V is TRBV6-2 or TRBV6-3; TRBD1 might be the D (6 bases). Deletions cut 4 bases from V and 5 bases from J, with 9 bases between. Germline V gene data show CDR1 as MNHEY and CDR2 as SVGEGT. This CDR3 region has 12 residues. CDR3 DNA sequence: TGTGCCAGCAGTTCAGGGGTGGACGAGCAGTACTTC. It translates to CASSSGVDEQYF.

Notes on this clonotype: A much larger clonotype is one base distant, so this may be a read error. V usage is TRBV6-9 and J usage is TRBJ1-1; D uncertain. This CDR3 comprises 14 residues. In germline, CDR1 is MNHGY, CDR2 SVAAGI. CDR3 in amino acids: CATSYIPGGSEAFF. The CDR3 DNA follows: TGTGCCACCAGTTATATTCCGGGAGGCTCTGAAGCTTTCTTT.